Below are 31 T cell receptor beta chains sequenced from a single sample in a study of OX40 agonist ivuxolimab in advanced cancers. The table came from immunoSEQ multiplex PCR; TCRdb's copy has only in-frame clones and leaves some out. The sample carries roughly 92,000 clones, about 89% recorded once. Sequences were derived from CD4+ or CD8+ T cells sorted from blood, sampled in a trial of the OX40 agonist ivuxolimab. These receptors originate from an adult with an advanced solid tumor such as melanoma, head and neck, liver or kidney cancer.

This clone was seen a single time. This chain joins TRBV18 and TRBJ2-7; D is unclear. CDR1 and CDR2 (germline): KGHSH, LQKENI. The CDR3 length is 15 residues. Between the trimmed V and J ends, which lost 3 bases and 4 bases, there was a span of 16 bases. The chain's CDR3 is CASSPEVDDGYEQYF. The CDR3 DNA follows: TGTGCCAGCTCACCCGAAGTGGATGACGGATACGAGCAGTACTTC.

This clone showed up just once. The J gene is TRBJ1-2, the V gene TRBV7-9; 9 bases match TRBD1. Germline lookup yields CDR1 SEHNR and CDR2 FQNEAQ (reference sequence). The CDR3 runs 15 residues. V lost 5 bases, J lost 5 bases, and 9 bases stayed unmatched. The CDR3 protein is CASSPRDRVGYGYTF. The CDR3, as DNA: TGTGCCAGCAGCCCGCGGGACAGGGTAGGGTATGGCTACACCTTC. Full variable domain (outside the CDR3, taken from reference TRBV7-9 and TRBJ1-2): DTGVSQNPRHKITKRGQNVTFRCDPISEHNRLYWYRQTLGQGPEFLTYFQNEAQLEKSRLLSDRFSAERPKGSFSTLEIQRTEQGDSAMYLCASSPRDRVGYGYTFGSGTRLTVV.

The rearrangement joins TRBV4-1 to TRBJ2-2; unclear D gene. Deletions cut 0 bases from V and 3 bases from J, with 14 bases between. Germline CDR1 MGHRA, CDR2 YSYEKL. This CDR3 has 17 residues. The CDR3 coding sequence is TGCGCCAGCAGCCAAGACTCGACACTCCTAGACACCGGGGAGCTGTTTTTT. As protein: CASSQDSTLLDTGELFF.

The CDR3 DNA sequence: TGTGCCAGTAGCCGCGGGACTAGCAAGTTCTACGAGCAGTACTTC. Translation: CASSRGTSKFYEQYF. This rearrangement joins TRBV19 to TRBJ2-7, with 9 bases matching TRBD2. Germline-derived CDR1 and CDR2 are LNHDA and SQIVND (reference sequence). The trim removed 6 bases at V and 3 bases at J, leaving 9 bases unmatched. The CDR3 totals 15 residues. The full variable domain, its missing parts supplied by reference TRBV19 and TRBJ2-7, is DGGITQSPKYLFRKEGQNVTLSCEQNLNHDAMYWYRQDPGQGLRLIYYSQIVNDFQKGDIAEGYSVSREKKESFPLTVTSAQKNPTAFYLCASSRGTSKFYEQYFGPGTRLTVT.

This clone was seen just once. The chain links TRBV27 to TRBJ2-7; 9 nucleotides agree with TRBD1. This CDR3 is 16 amino acids long. Looked up from germline, CDR1 is MNHEY and CDR2 is SMNVEV (reference sequence). Trimming took 4 bases from V and 3 from J; bases not matched to a gene: 10. CDR3 in amino acids: CASSSYGTGNNYEQYF. Written as DNA, the CDR3 is TGTGCCAGCAGTTCATACGGGACAGGGAACAACTACGAGCAGTACTTC.

This clone turned up a few times. The rearrangement uses TRBV18 and TRBJ1-2; 10 bases agree with TRBD1. The CDR3 is 19 residues long. CDR1 is KGHSH and CDR2 is LQKENI in the germline V gene. V dropped 4 bases and J dropped 0; count of bases not matched to a gene: 14. In DNA form, the CDR3 reads TGTGCCAGCTCACTTTGGGACAGGGGAATATCTACGTCTAACTATGGCTACACCTTC. Its protein product is CASSLWDRGISTSNYGYTF.

The chain has TRBV4-1 and TRBJ1-5, with 10 bases identical to TRBD1. V gave up 0 bases and J gave up 7 bases; unmatched junction bases: 3. The CDR3 spans 15 residues. Per germline, CDR1 MGHRA and CDR2 YSYEKL. Written as DNA, the CDR3 is TGCGCCAGCAGCCAAGATCGGGACAGGGGACAGCCCCAGCATTTT. Encoded protein: CASSQDRDRGQPQHF.

As to this clone: The junction departs from the called germline gene at one end, perhaps through a read error. The rearrangement uses TRBV7-7 and TRBJ1-5; D remains unclear. CDR1 and CDR2 from the germline V gene are SSHAT and FNYEAQ (reference sequence). This CDR3 contains 17 residues. CDR3 in DNA: TGTGCTAGCAGCCCCATTGGGAGGGCCACGAGCAATCAGCCCCAGCATTTT. Protein: CASSPIGRATSNQPQHF.

This chain links TRBV6-6 with TRBJ2-1, with a possible D match to TRBD1 (5 bases). The ends were cut back, 1 base at V and 9 bases at J, with 16 bases in the middle. Germline CDR1 is MNHNY and CDR2 is SVGAGI (reference sequence). The CDR3 is made up of 15 amino acids. The CDR3 loop is CASSYLTFQGPEQFF. The CDR3, as DNA: TGTGCCAGCAGTTACTTAACATTTCAGGGCCCTGAGCAGTTCTTC.

This rearrangement joins TRBV5-5 to TRBJ2-7, with TRBD2 matching 14 bases. Germline loops: CDR1 SGHKS, CDR2 YYEKEE (reference sequence). The ends lost 4 bases at V and 2 bases at J; junction bases unmatched: 2. This CDR3 has 15 residues. This CDR3 is CASSGGLAGAYEQYF. The DNA of the CDR3 is TGTGCCAGCAGCGGGGGACTAGCGGGAGCCTACGAGCAGTACTTC.

The rearrangement uses TRBV27 and TRBJ2-7; 10 bases line up with TRBD1. CDR1 is MNHEY and CDR2 is SMNVEV in the germline V gene (reference sequence). The CDR3 sequence is 15 residues long. Germline trimming cut 5 bases from V and 6 bases from J; bases unmatched to any gene: 10. CDR3 protein: CASSITSGTGVEQYF. The CDR3 region has the DNA TGTGCCAGCAGTATAACCTCCGGGACAGGGGTCGAGCAGTACTTC.

V gene TRBV12-5 combines with J gene TRBJ2-3; maybe TRBD2 (6 bases). Germline-derived CDR1 and CDR2 are LGHNT and FRNRAP. The CDR3 consists of 14 residues. V was pared by 7 bases and J by 9 bases, with 20 bases between. In DNA form, the CDR3 reads TGTGCTAGTGTGCGCGGCGGGATTCAGGACACGCAGTATTTT. This sequence encodes CASVRGGIQDTQYF. Full variable domain (remainder filled in from reference TRBV12-5 and TRBJ2-3): DARVTQTPRHKVTEMGQEVTMRCQPILGHNTVFWYRQTMMQGLELLAYFRNRAPLDDSGMPKDRFSAEMPDATLATLKIQPSEPRDSAVYFCASVRGGIQDTQYFGPGTRLTVL.

The chain links TRBV6-6 to TRBJ1-1; tentative D call: TRBD1 (5 bases). The V gene's germline CDR1 is MNHNY and CDR2 SVGAGI (reference sequence). With 2 bases removed from V and 7 bases from J, the gap between germline ends came to 20 bases. The CDR3 is made up of 16 amino acids. DNA of the CDR3: TGTGCCAGCAGTTACAGGGGCAAAGACCCCGGGGGTGAAGCTTTCTTT. This encodes CASSYRGKDPGGEAFF.

The genes are TRBV4-1 and TRBJ2-7; weak D call: TRBD1 (6 bases). Germline loops: CDR1 MGHRA, CDR2 YSYEKL. V lost 4 bases and J 2 bases, leaving 15 bases between the germline ends. This CDR3 contains 15 residues. The CDR3 loop is CASSPPGTKTYEQYF. For the CDR3, the DNA is TGCGCCAGCAGCCCGCCCGGGACAAAGACCTACGAGCAGTACTTC.

The chain combines TRBV6-5 with TRBJ1-1; D is perhaps TRBD1 (6 bases). With 6 bases removed from V and 6 bases from J, the gap between germline ends came to 14 bases. The CDR3 has 13 amino acids. Germline V gene lookup returns CDR1 MNHEY and CDR2 SVGAGI. The CDR3 reads CASSHGQSAEAFF. The CDR3 DNA sequence: TGTGCCAGCAGCCACGGACAGTCGGCTGAAGCTTTCTTT.

The chain joins TRBV4-1 to TRBJ2-1; D possibly corresponds to TRBD2 (6 bases). This CDR3 spans 13 amino acids. Germline V gene data show CDR1 as MGHRA and CDR2 as YSYEKL. V lost 4 bases and J lost 15, with 19 bases in between. The CDR3 nucleotides are TGCGCCAGCAGCCCACAGTGGGCGGAGGGCAGGTTCTTC. Translating it yields CASSPQWAEGRFF.

This clone was seen a few times. V usage is TRBV2 and J usage is TRBJ2-7, with D perhaps assigned TRBD1 or TRBD2 (5 bases each). The CDR3 contains 14 residues. V was trimmed by 2 bases and J by 4 bases, leaving 12 bases between them. CDR1 and CDR2 (germline): SNHLY, FYNNEI. The CDR3: CASSEPGTSYEQYF. CDR3 sequence (DNA): TGTGCCAGCAGTGAACCGGGGACCTCGTACGAGCAGTACTTC.

The chain has TRBV6-5 and TRBJ2-1; TRBD1 matches at 8 bases. The CDR3 is 14 residues long. CDR1 is MNHEY, CDR2 SVGAGI, per germline. J lost 7 bases, V lost 5 bases, and 7 bases had no gene match. DNA of the CDR3: TGTGCCAGCAGTGGAGGACGGACAGGGAATGAGCAGTTCTTC. It codes for CASSGGRTGNEQFF.

The genes are TRBV5-1 and TRBJ1-1; 9 bases are a match to TRBD1. Per germline, CDR1 SGHRS and CDR2 YFSETQ. The CDR3 loop spans 14 amino acids. V shed 3 bases and J 5 bases; nucleotides not matched to a gene: 5. The DNA for the CDR3 is TGCGCCAGCAGCTACAGGGGGCGTGCGACTGAAGCTTTCTTT. Its protein is CASSYRGRATEAFF.

The V gene is TRBV2, the J gene TRBJ2-7, with D possibly TRBD1 on 6 matching bases. The CDR3 length is 15 residues. Germline V CDR1 and CDR2: SNHLY, FYNNEI. Trimming cost V 3 bases and J 0 bases, with 12 bases left between them. For the CDR3, the DNA is TGTGCCAGCAGTGACTGGGACACTAGCTCCTACGAGCAGTACTTC. This gives the protein CASSDWDTSSYEQYF.

CDR3 nucleotides: TGCGCCAGCAGCCAGTACCCACCTACCCGACAGGGTAATGAGCAGTTCTTC. Translation: CASSQYPPTRQGNEQFF. The chain has TRBV4-1 and TRBJ2-1; 7 bases are a match to TRBD1. Germline V gene sequence: CDR1 MGHRA, CDR2 YSYEKL. This CDR3 has 17 residues. J gave up 7 bases and V 3 bases, and 15 bases lay outside the gene matches.

This chain joins TRBV19 and TRBJ1-5; D is unresolved. The V gene's germline CDR1 is LNHDA and CDR2 SQIVND (reference sequence). This CDR3 comprises 15 residues. Trimming removed 8 bases at V and 0 bases at J, with 14 bases between. CDR3 residues: CASQAVGRSNQPQHF. CDR3 DNA sequence: TGTGCCAGTCAGGCCGTGGGTCGTAGCAATCAGCCCCAGCATTTT.

The chain couples TRBV27 to TRBJ1-5; D remains ambiguous. The V end was cut by 6 bases, the J end by 2 bases, with 11 bases between. The CDR3 totals 14 residues. Germline values: CDR1 MNHEY, CDR2 SMNVEV (reference sequence). CDR3 DNA: TGTGCCAGCAGCCCTTTAGCAGGCAATCAGCCCCAGCATTTT. It encodes CASSPLAGNQPQHF.

The chain recombines TRBV14 with TRBJ2-7, with TRBD2 identical over 8 bases. Germline CDR1 reads SGHDN; CDR2 reads FVKESK. The trim removed 4 bases at V and 8 bases at J, leaving 10 bases unmatched. This CDR3 spans 14 amino acids. The DNA of the CDR3 is TGTGCCAGCAGCCCCGGGGGCGGGAGGCTTCAGCAGTACTTC. Its protein product is CASSPGGGRLQQYF.

This chain links TRBV11-2 with TRBJ2-2; maybe TRBD1 (6 bases). CDR3 size: 19 residues. V lost 5 bases to trimming and J lost 10 bases, with 32 bases between them. Germline values: CDR1 SGHAT, CDR2 FQNNGV. In DNA, the CDR3 is TGTGCCAGCAGCCAAACCCCGTACAGGGATGGATTGGAGTCCGAGGAGCTGTTTTTT. Amino acid sequence: CASSQTPYRDGLESEELFF. The full variable domain, with the rest looked up from reference TRBV11-2 and TRBJ2-2, is EAGVAQSPRYKIIEKRQSVAFWCNPISGHATLYWYQQILGQGPKLLIQFQNNGVVDDSQLPKDRFSAERLKGVDSTLKIQPAKLEDSAVYLCASSQTPYRDGLESEELFFGEGSRLTVL.

This chain joins TRBV19 and TRBJ2-1; 7 bases line up with TRBD1. CDR1 is LNHDA and CDR2 is SQIVND in the germline V gene (reference sequence). V lost 4 bases to trimming and J lost 7 bases; unmatched junction nucleotides: 13. The CDR3 sequence is 16 residues long. The CDR3 DNA reads TGTGCCAGTAGTAAAACAGGGGACGGGAAAAGGAATGAGCAGTTCTTC. Its protein product is CASSKTGDGKRNEQFF.

V usage is TRBV5-4 and J usage is TRBJ2-5, with 7 bases identical to TRBD2. This CDR3 has 13 residues. Germline CDR1 reads SGHNT; CDR2 reads YYREEE (reference sequence). The V and J ends lost 1 base and 5 bases, in that order; junction bases with no gene match: 2. DNA of the CDR3: TGTGCCAGCAGCTTGCGGCGGGGGGAGACCCAGTACTTC. Amino acid sequence: CASSLRRGETQYF.

This rearrangement joins TRBV5-1 to TRBJ1-2; D may be TRBD1 (5 bases). The ends were cut back, 0 bases at V and 4 bases at J, with 10 bases in the middle. Looked up from germline, CDR1 is SGHRS and CDR2 is YFSETQ. The CDR3 has 14 amino acids. The CDR3 here is CASSLEGRAYGYTF. The DNA of the CDR3 is TGCGCCAGCAGCTTGGAGGGACGAGCCTATGGCTACACCTTC.

The chain has TRBV21-1 and TRBJ2-4; the listed D gene, TRBD2, was not tested against the DNA. TRBV21-1 is recorded as a pseudogene. The CDR3 covers 20 residues. The CDR3 protein is CASSKLAGLAGEGFKNIQYF. The DNA for the CDR3 is TGTGCCAGCAGCAAATTAGCCGGACTAGCGGGAGAGGGGTTCAAAAACATTCAGTACTTC.

This clone was seen a handful of times. The V and J genes are TRBV2 and TRBJ2-3, with D perhaps matching TRBD1 or TRBD2 (7 bases each). Germline V gives CDR1 SNHLY, CDR2 FYNNEI. Deletions cut 10 bases from V and 2 bases from J, with 19 bases between. This CDR3 region has 15 residues. The CDR3 nucleotides read TGTGCCATCCCCGGGGGGACAGAGTCCACAGATACGCAGTATTTT. Encoded protein: CAIPGGTESTDTQYF.

This clone was detected once. The CDR3 sequence is CASSLWAGGTYEQYF. The CDR3 DNA sequence: TGTGCCAGCAGTTTATGGGCAGGGGGCACCTACGAGCAGTACTTC. J is TRBJ2-7 and V is TRBV28; 8 nucleotides match TRBD1. This CDR3 region has 15 residues. CDR1 is MDHEN and CDR2 is SYDVKM in the germline V gene. V lost 0 bases, J lost 2 bases, and 3 bases stayed unmatched.